The present entry profiles one T cell receptor beta chain with its context. The antigen is unknown. The sample originates from a study of tissue T cells after allogeneic stem cell transplantation. Study-level results: Alloreactivity or antigen specificity of tissue TCRs was not determined; some clones might be host cells. Sampling depth was limited, and the cohort was small and clinically varied.

Profiled with immunoSEQ multiplex PCR; TCRdb holds only in-frame clones, not every one. The sample contains about 1,400 clones, 70% to 90% of which appear only once. This CDR3 has 15 residues. Per germline, CDR1 LGHNA and CDR2 YSLEER. V shed 0 bases and J shed 5 bases, with 13 bases lying between them. The input for sequencing was spleen tissue, taken at autopsy. The clonotype originates from a male patient aged 35-70 years with steroid-refractory graft-versus-host disease after an allogeneic stem cell transplant. Some T cells may be graft donor cells. V and J are TRBV4-3 and TRBJ2-5; no clear D. The CDR3 here is CASSQEDGPRETQYF. DNA for the CDR3: TGCGCCAGCAGCCAAGAGGACGGCCCTCGCGAGACCCAGTACTTC.